What follows are 11 T cell receptor beta chains derived from one specimen sequenced in a study of blood T cell repertoires in COVID-19. Libraries were prepared by immunoSEQ multiplex PCR; TCRdb keeps only in-frame clonotypes and omits some of them. The sample records fewer than 400,000 clones, about 92% being singletons. The specimen was PBMCs or T cells enriched from blood (not recorded which). These receptors originate from a woman aged 25 to 39 who had recovered from COVID-19.

The rearrangement links TRBV5-1 to TRBJ2-2, with 11 nucleotides matching TRBD2. Looked up from germline, CDR1 is SGHRS and CDR2 is YFSETQ. The V and J ends lost 0 bases and 6 bases, in that order; junction bases with no gene match: 4. The CDR3 is made up of 16 amino acids. Here the CDR3 DNA reads TGCGCCAGCAGCTTGGGAGTAGCGGGAGGGCCCGGGGAGCTGTTTTTT. Protein: CASSLGVAGGPGELFF.

J is TRBJ2-7 and V is TRBV7-9; the match to TRBD1 covers 9 bases. This CDR3 contains 13 residues. J was trimmed by 7 bases and V by 5 bases; bases with no gene match: 6. The V gene's germline CDR1 is SEHNR and CDR2 FQNEAQ (reference sequence). The CDR3 protein is CASSQQGAGEQYF. CDR3 DNA sequence: TGTGCCAGCAGCCAACAGGGGGCGGGGGAGCAGTACTTC.

J is TRBJ2-2 and V is TRBV19, with 8 positions matching TRBD2. There are 18 residues in the CDR3. CDR1 LNHDA and CDR2 SQIVND come from the germline V gene (reference sequence). CDR3 residues: CRGAGVLSKRESTGELFF. As DNA, the CDR3 is TGTAGAGGGGCCGGGGTCCTAAGTAAGCGGGAGTCCACCGGGGAGCTGTTTTTT. Looking up the rest from reference TRBV19 and TRBJ2-2 gives the full variable domain: DGGITQSPKYLFRKEGQNVTLSCEQNLNHDAMYWYRQDPGQGLRLIYYSQIVNDFQKGDIAEGYSVSREKKESFPLTVTSAQKNPTAFYLCRGAGVLSKRESTGELFFGEGSRLTVL.

The rearrangement joins TRBV12-3 or TRBV12-4 to TRBJ2-7; 7 bases map to TRBD2. V was pared by 6 bases and J by 13 bases, with 15 bases of the junction left unmatched. The CDR3 extends over 13 amino acids. As DNA, the CDR3 is TGTGCCAGCAGCCGTGAACGACCAGGGAGGGGATACTTC. This encodes CASSRERPGRGYF.

V usage is TRBV7-2 and J usage is TRBJ2-1; 9 bases map to TRBD1. This CDR3 has 15 amino acids. Germline V gene sequence: CDR1 SGHTA, CDR2 FQGNSA. V trimming: 2 bases; J trimming: 7 bases; junction bases outside the gene matches: 6. The CDR3 sequence: CASSLYGQGMNEQFF. The CDR3 bases are TGTGCCAGCAGCTTATATGGACAGGGGATGAATGAGCAGTTCTTC. The whole variable domain, filled in from reference TRBV7-2 and TRBJ2-1, reads GAGVSQSPSNKVTEKGKDVELRCDPISGHTALYWYRQSLGQGLEFLIYFQGNSAPDKSGLPSDRFSAERTGGSVSTLTIQRTQQEDSAVYLCASSLYGQGMNEQFFGPGTRLTVL.

This rearrangement joins TRBV4-3 to TRBJ1-6, with D uncertain. CDR3 size: 13 residues. V was shortened by 5 bases and J by 12 bases, with 14 bases between the two germline ends. Germline V gene sequence: CDR1 LGHNA, CDR2 YSLEER. The CDR3 bases are TGCGCCAGCAGCGAGCACCACGGAGGACCCCTCCACTTT. Its translation is CASSEHHGGPLHF.

The chain joins TRBV28 to TRBJ2-6; D is uncertain. The CDR3 is 12 residues long. Germline loops: CDR1 MDHEN, CDR2 SYDVKM. Trimming took 8 bases from V and 10 from J, leaving 12 bases between them. As DNA, the CDR3 is TGTGCCAGCGGTAACAACAGAAACGTCCTGACTTTC. This translates into CASGNNRNVLTF.

The chain combines TRBV5-1 with TRBJ2-2; TRBD2 matches at 8 bases. The J segment lost 0 bases and the V segment lost 0 bases, leaving 4 bases of the junction unmatched. The length of the CDR3 is 17 residues. Per germline, CDR1 SGHRS and CDR2 YFSETQ. The CDR3 sequence: CASSLGLAGSNTGELFF. The CDR3 DNA reads as TGCGCCAGCAGCTTGGGATTAGCGGGGTCGAACACCGGGGAGCTGTTTTTT.

This chain connects TRBV28 to TRBJ1-3; a weak D match, TRBD1 (5 bases). CDR1 and CDR2 (germline): MDHEN, SYDVKM. The CDR3 has 18 residues. Trimming shortened V by 7 bases and J by 0 bases, and 22 bases separated the two germline ends. Here the CDR3 reads CASTTKFGGPNSGNTIYF. The CDR3 bases are TGTGCCAGCACCACAAAATTCGGGGGTCCCAACTCTGGAAACACCATATATTTT.

The rearrangement uses TRBV28 and TRBJ1-1; D not resolved. CDR1 is MDHEN and CDR2 is SYDVKM in the germline V gene. The CDR3 loop spans 15 amino acids. Trimming removed 4 bases at V and 6 bases at J, with 18 bases between. The CDR3 reads CASSSRLWTMAEAFF. CDR3 DNA sequence: TGTGCCAGCAGTTCCCGACTATGGACTATGGCTGAAGCTTTCTTT.

This clone was seen more than once but under ten times. CDR3 DNA sequence: TGTGCCAGGCGACTGGGTAGGAACACCGGGGAGCTGTTTTTT. It is translated as CARRLGRNTGELFF. The V call is TRBV18, the J call TRBJ2-2; D gene ambiguous. With 9 bases removed from V and 1 base from J, the gap between germline ends came to 12 bases. Per germline, CDR1 KGHSH and CDR2 LQKENI. The CDR3 runs to 14 residues.